This T cell receptor beta chain was captured in a study of shared clonotypes between healthy human individuals. On this clone: The antigen is not known.

Whole-study results and caveats: Rarefaction curves obtained for sorted subsets showed sequencing incomplete despite large depth. Among donors, the sharing of clonotypes was expected to be influenced by sequencing depth.

Naive-designated CD8 cells lacked CD45RO, were positively enriched for CCR7, and omitted terminally differentiated effector memory CD45RA+ cells. Method: immunoSEQ multiplex PCR; TCRdb's copy keeps in-frame clones and lacks some. The top ten hold under 2% of the sample, which has approximately 2,200,000 clones, 85% to 95% seen once. The CDR3 totals 14 residues. Losses at the gene ends were 2 bases for V and 1 base for J; bases not matched to a gene: 2. Per germline, CDR1 SNHLY and CDR2 FYNNEI. Sample: naive CD8+ T cells from PBMCs. The chain recombines TRBV2 with TRBJ2-7; TRBD2 agrees at 7 bases. The source is a man aged 18 to 30 in good health. Some clones in this sample may be carry-over from other donors' samples. In DNA, the CDR3 is TGTGCCAGCAGTGAATGGCGGGGGTCCTACGAGCAGTACTTC. Protein sequence: CASSEWRGSYEQYF.